This entry lists 32 T cell receptor beta chains sequenced from one sample in a study of long-term antiretroviral therapy in people with HIV. At survey level, the immunoSEQ assay was run in its v3.0 version. The assay was immunoSEQ multiplex PCR, and TCRdb's table has in-frame clones only and misses some. The data show about 16,000 clones, approximately 71% seen once. The specimen was unsorted PBMCs, collected 1.5 years before starting antiretroviral therapy. The origin of the receptors is a woman aged 45 to 65 with HIV.

The gene calls are TRBV5-1 and TRBJ1-6; TRBD1 agrees at 8 bases. Unmatched junction bases numbered 8, after V lost 0 bases and J lost 15 bases. Germline V gene sequence: CDR1 SGHRS, CDR2 YFSETQ. CDR3 length: 14 residues. For the CDR3, the DNA is TGCGCCAGCAGCTTGGGGACAGGGTCAGTTCACCTCCACTTT. Protein product: CASSLGTGSVHLHF.

The CDR3 DNA reads TGTGCCAGCAGCTTAACGACTGGCACAGATACGCAGTATTTT. It specifies CASSLTTGTDTQYF. J is TRBJ2-3 and V is TRBV11-2; D gene unclear. Germline V gene data show CDR1 as SGHAT and CDR2 as FQNNGV. This CDR3 comprises 14 residues. Between the trimmed V and J ends, which lost 2 bases and 1 base, there was a span of 7 bases.

The chain links TRBV7-2 to TRBJ2-2; the D is unclear. The germline CDR1 and CDR2 sequences are SGHTA and FQGNSA. V lost 8 bases and J 1 base, leaving 11 bases between the germline ends. The CDR3 is 14 amino acids. This CDR3 reads CASFNRQNTGELFF. CDR3 DNA sequence: TGTGCCAGCTTTAACCGACAGAACACCGGGGAGCTGTTTTTT.

The chain employs TRBV2 and TRBJ2-2; unclear D gene. The CDR3 loop spans 12 amino acids. Germline CDR1 reads SNHLY; CDR2 reads FYNNEI. CDR3 DNA sequence: TGTGGGGGTCTCGCAAACACCGGGGAGCTGTTTTTT. Residues: CGGLANTGELFF.

The chain employs TRBV2 and TRBJ2-7; D perhaps matches TRBD1 (6 bases). Trimming stripped 8 bases from V and 0 bases from J, with 11 bases between. In germline, CDR1 is SNHLY, CDR2 FYNNEI. CDR3 length: 13 amino acids. The CDR3 sequence is CASQGYDSYEQYF. The DNA of the CDR3 is TGTGCCAGCCAGGGGTACGACTCCTACGAGCAGTACTTC. The complete variable domain, with remaining parts taken from reference TRBV2 and TRBJ2-7, reads EPEVTQTPSHQVTQMGQEVILRCVPISNHLYFYWYRQILGQKVEFLVSFYNNEISEKSEIFDDQFSVERPDGSNFTLKIRSTKLEDSAMYFCASQGYDSYEQYFGPGTRLTVT.

This rearrangement joins TRBV21-1 to TRBJ2-7; TRBD1, the D gene given by the table, was not confirmed from the DNA. TRBV21-1 represents a pseudogene. The CDR3 totals 14 residues. The CDR3 DNA reads as TGTGCCAGCAGACCGGGACAGGGGGCGTACGAGCAGTACTTC. Encoded protein: CASRPGQGAYEQYF.

V is TRBV11-3 and J is TRBJ2-7; D remains ambiguous. Looked up from germline, CDR1 is SGHNT and CDR2 is YENEEA. The V and J ends lost 7 bases and 3 bases respectively, with 28 bases between them. The CDR3 has 18 amino acids. The CDR3 sequence: CASTFRAGNLTVGYEQYV. The CDR3 nucleotides read TGTGCCAGCACCTTTAGGGCTGGGAATTTGACTGTAGGCTACGAGCAGTACGTC.

This clone was picked up a small number of times. The chain employs TRBV15 and TRBJ1-6; 7 nucleotides align to TRBD1. The germline gives CDR1 LNHNV, CDR2 YYDKDF (reference sequence). The CDR3 is 13 amino acids. Trimming cost V 5 bases and J 10 bases; bases outside gene matches: 5. In DNA form, the CDR3 reads TGTGCCACCAGCCAGGGGGGACGGTCACCCCTCCACTTT. It translates to CATSQGGRSPLHF.

This clone has just one count. For the CDR3, the DNA is TGCAGCGTTATGAGGGCAGGGACCTCTGGAAACACCATATATTTT. Protein: CSVMRAGTSGNTIYF. This sequence joins TRBV29-1 and TRBJ1-3, with D perhaps TRBD1 (5 bases). CDR3 length: 15 residues. Looked up from germline, CDR1 is SQVTM and CDR2 is ANQGSEA. Trimming cost V 5 bases and J 0 bases, with 14 bases left between them.

V is TRBV9 and J is TRBJ2-1; D is unresolved. V lost 4 bases and J lost 1, with 18 bases in between. Germline loops: CDR1 SGDLS, CDR2 YYNGEE. The CDR3 loop spans 17 amino acids. CDR3 sequence: CASSLLGPPVSYNEQFF. DNA for the CDR3: TGTGCCAGCAGCCTTCTCGGTCCCCCCGTATCCTACAATGAGCAGTTCTTC.

The chain links TRBV7-3 to TRBJ2-1; perhaps D is TRBD1 or TRBD2 (6 bases each). The V end lost 4 bases, the J end lost 10 bases, and 17 bases lay between the germline ends. Germline CDR1 is SGHTA and CDR2 is FQGTGA. This CDR3 comprises 14 residues. DNA of the CDR3: TGTGCCAGCAGCTCCACCCTGGCCGGGGGCGAGCAGTTCTTC. This gives the protein CASSSTLAGGEQFF.

The V call is TRBV19, the J call TRBJ1-2, with 8 nucleotides matching TRBD1. This CDR3 has 13 amino acids. The V gene end was trimmed by 9 bases and the J gene end by 1 base; junction bases not matched to a gene: 4. Germline assignment: CDR1 LNHDA and CDR2 SQIVND (reference sequence). The CDR3 region has the DNA TGTGCCAGCTGGACAGGGTTTAACTATGGCTACACCTTC. This gives the protein CASWTGFNYGYTF.

The sample holds one count of this clone. The V gene is TRBV29-1, the J gene TRBJ2-7; D is possibly TRBD1 (5 bases). The germline V gene encodes CDR1 SQVTM and CDR2 ANQGSEA. CDR3 length equals 14 residues. V gave up 4 bases and J gave up 2 bases, with 15 bases separating them. The CDR3 reads CSVGRARPTYEQYF. The CDR3 DNA sequence: TGCAGCGTTGGCAGGGCCCGACCGACCTACGAGCAGTACTTC.

The chain uses TRBV5-8 and TRBJ1-3, with D uncertain. The CDR3 contains 14 residues. Germline V gene sequence: CDR1 SGHTS, CDR2 YDEGEE. V lost 5 bases and J lost 2, with 11 bases in between. CDR3 residues: CASSSWGTGNTIYF. The CDR3 DNA reads TGTGCCAGCAGTTCTTGGGGTACTGGAAACACCATATATTTT.

The chain uses TRBV6-6 and TRBJ2-1, with a possible D match to TRBD2 (6 bases). The CDR3 is made up of 14 amino acids. CDR1 MNHNY and CDR2 SVGAGI come from the germline V gene (reference sequence). Trimming stripped 0 bases from V and 10 bases from J, with 13 bases between. As DNA, the CDR3 is TGTGCCAGCAGTTACTCGATTTCGGCGGGGGAGCAGTTCTTC. Its protein is CASSYSISAGEQFF.

The rearrangement links TRBV6-5 to TRBJ2-2; 12 bases align to TRBD2. The CDR3 totals 16 residues. In germline, CDR1 is MNHEY, CDR2 SVGAGI. Trimming removed 0 bases from V and 4 bases from J; junction bases left unmatched: 0. The CDR3 reads CASSYSTSGGTGELFF. The CDR3 DNA sequence: TGTGCCAGCAGTTACTCGACTAGCGGGGGCACCGGGGAGCTGTTTTTT.

This chain links TRBV5-3 with TRBJ1-2; the D gene is possibly TRBD1 (5 bases). TRBV5-3 is identified as an open reading frame with a role that is uncertain. The CDR3 has 14 residues. The germline V and J ends were trimmed by 1 base and 2 bases, with 9 bases remaining between them. CDR3 sequence: CARSLHQGNYGYTF. CDR3 DNA sequence: TGTGCCAGAAGCTTGCACCAGGGAAACTATGGCTACACCTTC.

J is TRBJ1-3 and V is TRBV6-6; a possible D gene is TRBD1 (6 bases). V was cut by 5 bases and J by 1 base, with 15 bases left in between. This CDR3 is 16 amino acids long. The germline gives CDR1 MNHNY, CDR2 SVGAGI (reference sequence). The CDR3 sequence: CASSASRGLSGNTIYF. The CDR3 coding sequence is TGTGCCAGCAGTGCATCCAGGGGACTGTCTGGAAACACCATATATTTT.

The chain carries TRBV11-2 and TRBJ2-3, with D unresolved. Trimming removed 4 bases from V and 2 bases from J, with 7 bases in between. The germline V gene has CDR1 SGHAT and CDR2 FQNNGV. The CDR3 totals 13 residues. CDR3 in DNA: TGTGCCAGCAGCTCGACGAACACAGATACGCAGTATTTT. Translating gives CASSSTNTDTQYF.

V gene TRBV6-5 combines with J gene TRBJ2-7, with 9 bases fitting TRBD2. Germline values: CDR1 MNHEY, CDR2 SVGAGI. The V segment lost 2 bases and the J segment 4 bases; nucleotides outside the gene matches: 9. The CDR3 covers 16 residues. Here the CDR3 DNA reads TGTGCCAGCAGTTACCCCGGGCTAGCGGGGCCTTACGAGCAGTACGTC. Its translation: CASSYPGLAGPYEQYV.

The rearrangement joins TRBV5-1 to TRBJ2-2; 8 bases fit TRBD1. With 2 bases clipped from V and 7 bases from J, the junction kept 4 bases outside the gene matches. The CDR3 covers 14 residues. Germline V gene lookup returns CDR1 SGHRS and CDR2 YFSETQ. The CDR3 DNA sequence: TGCGCCAGCAGCTTAACGGGACAGGTCGGGGAGCTGTTTTTT. Amino acid sequence: CASSLTGQVGELFF.

This rearrangement joins TRBV6-1 to TRBJ2-1; D might be TRBD1 (6 bases). V shed 7 bases and J shed 10 bases, with 8 bases lying between them. The CDR3 is 10 residues long. The germline V gene has CDR1 MNHNS and CDR2 SASEGT. CDR3 residues: CASMRGEQFF. The CDR3 coding sequence is TGTGCCAGCATGAGGGGGGAGCAGTTCTTC.

The chain has TRBV7-3 and TRBJ1-2, with 9 positions matching TRBD1. The trim removed 4 bases at V and 6 bases at J, leaving 3 bases unmatched. This CDR3 is built from 13 residues. Germline CDR1 is SGHTA and CDR2 is FQGTGA. This CDR3 is CASSYRTGDGYTF. As DNA, the CDR3 is TGTGCCAGCAGCTACCGGACAGGGGATGGCTACACCTTC.

This clone was seen only a few times. The rearrangement joins TRBV4-1 to TRBJ2-4, with 9 bases fitting TRBD2. Germline V gene data show CDR1 as MGHRA and CDR2 as YSYEKL. The junction had 12 bases not matched to a gene; V was cut back by 4 bases and J by 8 bases. The CDR3 consists of 16 residues. The CDR3 sequence is CASSLRSSGGQDIQYF. The CDR3 DNA reads as TGCGCCAGCAGCCTCCGTTCGAGCGGGGGGCAAGACATTCAGTACTTC.

The chain joins TRBV7-8 to TRBJ1-3; the D gene is possibly TRBD1 (5 bases). The CDR3 contains 16 residues. The V end was cut by 5 bases, the J end by 0 bases, with 14 bases between. Per the germline V gene, CDR1 is SGHVS and CDR2 is FQNEAQ. The CDR3 sequence is CASSLRDPDSGNTIYF. The DNA for the CDR3 is TGTGCCAGCAGCCTCCGGGACCCCGACTCTGGAAACACCATATATTTT. The variable domain in full, with the rest retrieved from reference TRBV7-8 and TRBJ1-3, is GAGVSQSPRYKVAKRGQDVALRCDPISGHVSLFWYQQALGQGPEFLTYFQNEAQLDKSGLPSDRFFAERPEGSVSTLKIQRTQQEDSAVYLCASSLRDPDSGNTIYFGEGSWLTVV.

The J gene is TRBJ2-7, the V gene TRBV7-7; 7 bases are a match to TRBD1. The CDR3 covers 13 residues. The trim removed 5 bases at V and 3 bases at J, leaving 4 bases unmatched. Germline CDR1 is SSHAT and CDR2 is FNYEAQ (reference sequence). The CDR3 loop reads CASSPRQGYEQYF. CDR3 nucleotide sequence: TGTGCCAGCAGCCCCAGACAGGGCTACGAGCAGTACTTC.

The gene calls are TRBV6-5 and TRBJ1-4, with TRBD1 matching over 7 bases. The germline CDR1 and CDR2 sequences are MNHEY and SVGAGI. J gave up 6 bases and V 6 bases, and 10 bases lay outside the gene matches. This CDR3 contains 15 residues. The CDR3 DNA is TGTGCCAGCAGGGGGTCTAGGGGGCGGGATGAAAAACTGTTTTTT. Translating gives CASRGSRGRDEKLFF.

The chain is built from TRBV19 and TRBJ1-6; D is undetermined. CDR3 size: 12 residues. The germline V and J ends were trimmed by 1 base and 9 bases, with 4 bases remaining between them. The germline V gene has CDR1 LNHDA and CDR2 SQIVND (reference sequence). CDR3: CASSIGSSPLHF. CDR3 bases: TGTGCCAGTAGTATAGGCAGTTCACCCCTCCACTTT.

The chain carries TRBV2 and TRBJ2-7, with 7 bases aligning to TRBD2. Trimming removed 7 bases from V and 3 bases from J; junction bases left unmatched: 6. CDR3 length: 13 amino acids. Per germline, CDR1 SNHLY and CDR2 FYNNEI. The DNA of the CDR3 is TGTGCCAGCATGGGAACGGGGGGCTACGAGCAGTACTTC. It specifies CASMGTGGYEQYF.

The gene calls are TRBV14 and TRBJ1-6; perhaps TRBD1 as D (5 bases). The CDR3 has 15 residues. The germline CDR1 and CDR2 sequences are SGHDN and FVKESK. V gave up 0 bases and J gave up 7 bases, with 10 bases separating them. The CDR3 nucleotides are TGTGCCAGCAGCCAAGACCGGGGGGTGAATTCACCCCTCCACTTT. Translated: CASSQDRGVNSPLHF.

The chain employs TRBV15 and TRBJ1-2; a possible D gene is TRBD1 (6 bases). The germline V gene encodes CDR1 LNHNV and CDR2 YYDKDF (reference sequence). CDR3 size: 12 residues. V lost 5 bases and J 5 bases, leaving 9 bases between the germline ends. The CDR3 protein is CATSEQGYGYTF. CDR3 nucleotides: TGTGCCACCAGCGAACAGGGATATGGCTACACCTTC.

This clone came up a few times. The sample has other DNA sequences that encode this CDR3 too. The genes are TRBV7-8 and TRBJ2-1; D unclear. The CDR3 length is 14 residues. Germline CDR1 SGHVS, CDR2 FQNEAQ. The germline V and J ends were trimmed by 1 base and 1 base, with 5 bases remaining between them. CDR3 protein: CASSLDSSYNEQFF. Written as DNA, the CDR3 is TGTGCCAGCAGCTTAGATAGTTCCTACAATGAGCAGTTCTTC.